Below, one TCR beta chain is given with its context. This clone was seen a few times. The specificity of this receptor is unknown. Base qualities are not provided; no much larger clone lies one nucleotide away. This specimen comes from a study of cytotoxic CD8 clonotypes in ibrutinib-treated CLL (dated by TCRdb to the early 2020s). The study in broad terms: The cohort was composed of under 12 relapsed/refractory and approximately 16 treatment-naive patients; IGHV unmutated status was identified in 17 patients. The response samples were drawn at a median of around eleven months into treatment, with a range of roughly 6 to 36 months. Responses were partial in around 24 patients and complete in 2; after median 68 months follow-up, about 14 stayed in remission and around 12 progressed. Longitudinal samples were obtainable from about 30% of the 86 participants in the trial. On average, each sample yielded around 270,000 productive templates and tens of thousands of productive rearrangements. All remission and progressive disease samples were collected while patients were still receiving ibrutinib. Cryopreserved peripheral blood mononuclear cells were obtained before treatment, at response, and at either sustained remission or disease progression. What the authors observed across the whole study: Lymph node repertoires were not examined, and the timing of sampling was not matched between patients in sustained remission and those whose disease progressed. At ibrutinib response clonality went up, during sustained remission it held steady, and at progression it dropped back toward baseline. Baseline clonality was found to be higher than that of age-matched healthy donors and was strongly correlated with circulating CD8+ T-cell counts. Public clonotypes were rare and either shrank or stayed stable during treatment, and the rise in clonality at ibrutinib response reflected expansion of private clonotypes.

CDR1 and CDR2 were assigned from the germline V gene as MDHEN and SYDVKM. V is pruned by 8 bases and J by 4 bases, leaving 11 bases of the junction without a gene match. Measured from the cysteine to the phenylalanine, the CDR3 is 16 residues long. Only the CDR3 portion is preserved as DNA: 48 bases, with reading frame beginning at the first base. The goal of deep resolution MiSeq sequencing was a depth between 1 in 1 million and 1 in 200,000 T cells, and coverage averaged 10x per clonotype. The immunoSEQ hsTCRB Kit was used to generate TCR beta libraries. On the study's bioinformatics: The data were analyzed with ImmunoSEQ Analyzer and ImmunoSEQ Data Assistant, and V, D and J gene assignments followed IMGT definitions. Clonality, which ranges from 0 to 1, was calculated as one minus the normalized Shannon entropy of productive rearrangement frequencies. Only overrepresented clonotypes making up at least 0.05% of each patient's repertoire were included in the public clonotype analysis. Some twelve repertoires from age-matched healthy donors, obtained from immuneACCESS, served as clonality controls. The immuneACCESS repertoire file appears here via TCRdb, limited to in-frame rearrangements. These files lack a portion of the clones; in checked studies, under half of the deficit traces to unresolved V genes, and the cause of the others is not known. The D gene and trimming were derived from the DNA, and the V and J assignments and clone size from that table. The sample table records tens of thousands of clones; 56% of these occur just once. Jointly, the top ten make up around 20% of the sample.

What the time point label conveys for this sample: approximately 2 years on ibrutinib. For TCR beta library preparation, roughly 2.2 micrograms of genomic DNA was extracted from cryopreserved PBMCs. Longitudinal blood samples from CLL patients on ibrutinib monotherapy underwent high-throughput TCR beta sequencing. The patients were enrolled in a single-center, open-label phase 2 trial of ibrutinib monotherapy. In this chain, TRBV28 is recombined with TRBJ1-5; a stretch of 10 junction bases matches TRBD1. This receptor was taken from a human donor with chronic lymphocytic leukemia. The sample in question was PBMCs, obtained after 24 months of ibrutinib treatment. The CDR3 loop reads CASSFGTGDGNQPQHF. The bases read TGTGCCAGCTCATTCGGGACAGGGGATGGGAATCAGCCCCAGCATTTT.